This T cell receptor (beta chain) is drawn from a study of blood T cell repertoires in COVID-19. Looking at the study overall: Specimens from acute and convalescent COVID-19 originated in the United States, Italy and Spain. The cDNA or gDNA used as material had been derived from T cells, B-cell-depleted T cells, or PBMCs.

Original data processing: Amplification of reference gene primers was used by the study to estimate nucleated cell counts. Repertoires were generated with immunoSEQ multiplex PCR, while TCRdb's copy carries only in-frame clones and drops some. V and J calls plus clone size are reproduced from that table; the DNA served to infer D and trimming. The data hold approximately 150,000 clones, with roughly 84% observed a single time. Germline CDR1 reads MNHEY; CDR2 reads SMNVEV (reference sequence). This CDR3 spans 13 amino acids. V gave up 6 bases and J gave up 5 bases, with 10 bases separating them. This clonotype was sampled from a human donor in a cohort sampled during active COVID-19. The rearrangement joins TRBV27 to TRBJ1-4; D ambiguous. The specimen was peripheral blood. CDR3 coding DNA: TGTGCCAGCAGCCGCTCGGTGAATGAAAAACTGTTTTTT. This translates into CASSRSVNEKLFF. The full variable domain, rest sourced from reference TRBV27 and TRBJ1-4, is EAQVTQNPRYLITVTGKKLTVTCSQNMNHEYMSWYRQDPGLGLRQIYYSMNVEVTDKGDVPEGYKVSRKEKRNFPLILESPSPNQTSLYFCASSRSVNEKLFFGSGTQLSVL.